Listed here are 17 T cell receptor beta chains from one sample, sequenced in a study of CD8 T cells in ankylosing spondylitis. TCRdb called the 5' RACE reads again in MiXCR, with one record for every CDR3 protein. The sample consists of roughly 120,000 distinct CDR3 sequences, roughly an eighth of them appearing once. What was sequenced was blood, either unsorted or a sorted T cell fraction (not recorded which). The receptor set was obtained from a female donor with ankylosing spondylitis or in good health (not recorded which).

This clonotype was counted many times. The chain uses TRBV12-3 or TRBV12-4 and TRBJ2-1, with 8 bases that match TRBD1. The junction had 3 bases not matched to a gene; V was cut back by 3 bases and J by 2 bases. The CDR3 sequence is 15 residues long. CDR3 loop: CASSLGQATYNEQFF. CDR3 DNA: TGTGCCAGCAGTTTGGGACAGGCCACCTACAATGAGCAGTTCTTC.

As for this clonotype: A much larger clone lies one base from this, so it may be a read error. The rearrangement links TRBV7-2 to TRBJ2-1, with D possibly TRBD2 on 5 matching bases. Germline V lookup: CDR1 SGHTA, CDR2 FQGNSA. The CDR3 has 14 amino acids. The CDR3 sequence: CASTQRLSSNVQFF. The CDR3 DNA reads as TGTGCCAGCACTCAGCGGCTTTCCTCCAATGTGCAGTTCTTC.

This clonotype was seen repeatedly, ten times or more. The rearrangement links TRBV11-2 to TRBJ1-1; D unresolved. Germline values: CDR1 SGHAT, CDR2 FQNNGV. The CDR3 contains 13 residues. V was shortened by 5 bases and J by 1 base, with 8 bases between the two germline ends. This chain's CDR3 is CASSAEQNTEAFF. The CDR3 DNA is TGTGCCAGCAGCGCAGAACAGAACACTGAAGCTTTCTTT.

This clonotype was seen a handful of times. The chain links TRBV5-1 to TRBJ1-5; perhaps TRBD1 as D (5 bases). The CDR3 covers 17 residues. With 2 bases removed from V and 0 bases from J, the gap between germline ends came to 15 bases. Germline values: CDR1 SGHRS, CDR2 YFSETQ. The CDR3 sequence: CASSFRQGGLSNQPQHF. The DNA for the CDR3 is TGCGCCAGCAGCTTTCGCCAGGGAGGACTTAGCAATCAGCCCCAGCATTTT.

This clonotype showed up many times. The rearrangement uses TRBV4-2 and TRBJ1-3; 11 bases map to TRBD1. Germline assignment: CDR1 LGHNA and CDR2 YNFKEQ. The CDR3 runs to 16 residues. The J segment lost 3 bases and the V segment lost 5 bases, leaving 6 bases of the junction unmatched. CDR3 in DNA: TGTGCCAGCAGCTTCGGACAGGGGGCGGGTGGAAACACCATATATTTT. Translated: CASSFGQGAGGNTIYF.

This chain uses TRBV3-1 with TRBJ2-5; no clear D gene. V lost 1 base, J lost 1 base, and 7 bases lay in between. Germline CDR1 is LGHDT and CDR2 is YNNKEL (reference sequence). The length of the CDR3 is 14 residues. The CDR3 DNA is TGTGCCAGCAGCCAAGGACAACGCCAAGAGACCCAGTACTTC. Amino acids: CASSQGQRQETQYF.

This clonotype was seen ten or more times. This chain links TRBV7-2 with TRBJ2-1; unclear D gene. V lost 5 bases and J 6 bases, leaving 20 bases between the germline ends. The CDR3 loop spans 16 amino acids. Germline lookup yields CDR1 SGHTA and CDR2 FQGNSA. The CDR3 region is CASSPGGYGTVNEQFF. The CDR3 DNA reads TGTGCCAGCAGCCCCGGTGGGTACGGAACGGTCAATGAGCAGTTCTTC.

This clonotype was seen at least ten times. V gene TRBV20-1 combines with J gene TRBJ1-1; D not resolved. Between the trimmed V and J ends, which lost 2 bases and 2 bases, there was a span of 3 bases. In germline, CDR1 is DFQATT, CDR2 SNEGSKA (reference sequence). This CDR3 is 11 amino acids long. DNA for the CDR3: TGCAGTGCTAGACAAAACACTGAAGCTTTCTTT. It specifies CSARQNTEAFF.

The V and J genes are TRBV20-1 and TRBJ2-1; the D gene is possibly TRBD2 (6 bases). The CDR3 is 16 residues long. The V gene lost 3 bases and the J gene lost 8 bases, with 23 bases spanning the gap. The germline V gene encodes CDR1 DFQATT and CDR2 SNEGSKA (reference sequence). This chain's CDR3 is CSARRIGGGNFDEQFF. The CDR3 DNA reads as TGCAGTGCTAGGAGAATAGGAGGCGGGAACTTCGATGAGCAGTTCTTC.

This chain connects TRBV7-6 to TRBJ2-7, with 7 bases aligning to TRBD2. Germline values: CDR1 SGHVS, CDR2 FNYEAQ. The CDR3 extends over 13 amino acids. The junction had 6 bases not matched to a gene; V was cut back by 4 bases and J by 6 bases. The CDR3 region has the DNA TGTGCCAGCAGCTCAAGACTAGCCGCCGAGCAGTACTTC. It is translated as CASSSRLAAEQYF.

This clonotype was detected only a few times. The chain couples TRBV7-2 to TRBJ2-7, with 7 bases that match TRBD1. Per germline, CDR1 SGHTA and CDR2 FQGNSA. The CDR3 consists of 15 residues. J gave up 7 bases and V 4 bases, and 13 bases lay outside the gene matches. Here the CDR3 DNA reads TGTGCCAGCAGCTCTAGGGGACAGACGGCCGGGGAGCAGTACTTC. This gives the protein CASSSRGQTAGEQYF.

This clonotype has a count of ten or more. The chain has TRBV29-1 and TRBJ1-2, with D perhaps matching TRBD1 (5 bases). CDR1 and CDR2 from the germline V gene are SQVTM and ANQGSEA. CDR3 length equals 11 residues. Trimming took off 3 bases at V and 5 bases at J, with 7 bases between the two ends. The CDR3 nucleotides are TGCAGCGTTGACAGGGATTATGGCTACACCTTC. It specifies CSVDRDYGYTF.

The chain uses TRBV7-2 and TRBJ1-2; D may be TRBD1 (6 bases). From germline, CDR1 is SGHTA and CDR2 FQGNSA. V lost 5 bases, J lost 5 bases, and 18 bases lay in between. This CDR3 comprises 15 residues. The CDR3 spells CASSPGRDRLYGYTF. The CDR3 nucleotides are TGTGCCAGCAGCCCGGGGCGCGACAGGCTGTATGGCTACACCTTC. Based on the CDR3 plus reference TRBV7-2 and TRBJ1-2, the full variable domain is GAGVSQSPSNKVTEKGKDVELRCDPISGHTALYWYRQSLGQGLEFLIYFQGNSAPDKSGLPSDRFSAERTGGSVSTLTIQRTQQEDSAVYLCASSPGRDRLYGYTFGSGTRLTVV.

This clonotype has a count of ten or more. The J gene is TRBJ2-5, the V gene TRBV12-3 or TRBV12-4; D unresolved. V was trimmed by 8 bases and J by 2 bases, leaving 15 bases between them. The CDR3 runs to 14 residues. The CDR3 DNA is TGTGCCAGCTCTATGGGCAGCCTTCAAGAGACCCAGTACTTC. Amino acid sequence: CASSMGSLQETQYF.

This chain connects TRBV5-1 to TRBJ2-1; D might be TRBD2 (6 bases). V was shortened by 8 bases and J by 5 bases, with 17 bases between the two germline ends. CDR3 length: 14 amino acids. Germline V lookup: CDR1 SGHRS, CDR2 YFSETQ. The CDR3 sequence is CASGPRLGDNEQFF. In DNA, the CDR3 is TGCGCCAGTGGGCCGAGACTAGGAGACAATGAGCAGTTCTTC.

This clonotype was seen at least ten times. The gene calls are TRBV6-5 and TRBJ2-2; D unresolved. The CDR3 runs to 13 residues. V was shortened by 4 bases and J by 10 bases, with 13 bases between the two germline ends. CDR1 MNHEY and CDR2 SVGAGI come from the germline V gene. For the CDR3, the DNA is TGTGCCAGCAGTTTAGGAGCACCCTCGGAGCTGTTTTTT. This sequence encodes CASSLGAPSELFF.

This clonotype was found a few times. This chain uses TRBV6-2 or TRBV6-3 with TRBJ1-2; D gene uncertain. Germline V lookup: CDR1 MNHEY, CDR2 SVGEGT. CDR3 length equals 13 residues. V was shortened by 5 bases and J by 3 bases, with 10 bases between the two germline ends. Written as DNA, the CDR3 is TGTGCCAGCAGTGCACGAACGGACTATGGCTACACCTTC. Translating it yields CASSARTDYGYTF.